These T cell receptor beta chains were read from a single sample in a study of cytomegalovirus exposure and HLA in healthy donors. Generated by immunoSEQ multiplex PCR, the TCRdb table keeps only in-frame clones and is missing some. The table has roughly 180,000 clones, around 74% seen once. The material sequenced was PBMCs. These receptors came from a female donor in good health and CMV-seronegative. Each CDR3 is given with its conserved first and last residue. D genes are given only for firm matches. Not every row has a clone size; where given, it reads once, few, many or a size class.

TRBJ1-1	.	TRBV5-5	.	CASSWGGGGMHTEAFF	TGTGCCAGCAGTTGGGGGGGCGGGGGGATGCACACTGAAGCTTTCTTT
TRBJ2-1	.	TRBV2	.	CASSARTYYNEQFF	TGTGCCAGCAGTGCGCGAACTTACTACAATGAGCAGTTCTTC
TRBJ2-1	.	TRBV18	.	CASSPGSPTNNFGQFF	TGTGCCAGCTCACCAGGCAGCCCTACTAACAATTTTGGGCAGTTCTTC
TRBJ2-7	.	TRBV19	.	CASSFQGGAGEQYF	TGTGCCAGTAGTTTTCAAGGGGGCGCGGGGGAGCAGTACTTC
TRBJ2-7	TRBD1	TRBV29-1	once	CSVAQGSSLEQYF	TGCAGCGTTGCACAGGGGTCGTCCCTCGAGCAGTACTTC
TRBJ2-2	TRBD2	TRBV7-8	.	CASSLVGLAGGSTGELFF	TGTGCCAGCAGCTTAGTGGGACTAGCGGGAGGAAGCACCGGGGAGCTGTTTTTT
TRBJ2-1	.	TRBV28	.	CVSTEALVLSSYNEQFF	TGTGTCAGCACTGAGGCGTTAGTCCTAAGCTCCTACAATGAGCAGTTCTTC
TRBJ2-7	.	TRBV12-5	once	CASGRIENEQYF	TGTGCTAGTGGTCGTATTGAGAACGAGCAGTACTTC
TRBJ1-1	TRBD1	TRBV30	.	CAWKTGTEAFF	TGTGCCTGGAAGACAGGGACTGAAGCTTTCTTT
TRBJ2-7	TRBD2	TRBV7-8	.	CASSSATSGASYEQYF	TGTGCCAGCAGCTCAGCTACTAGCGGGGCCTCCTACGAGCAGTACTTC
TRBJ2-3	TRBD2	TRBV29-1	few	CSVDLGLTSTDTQYF	TGCAGCGTTGATCTGGGACTAACTAGCACAGATACGCAGTATTTT
TRBJ2-3	TRBD1	TRBV7-2	.	CASSFNRGDTQYF	TGTGCCAGCAGCTTTAACAGGGGTGATACGCAGTATTTT
TRBJ1-1	.	TRBV30	.	CAWNGGLQAFF	TGTGCCTGGAACGGAGGTCTCCAAGCTTTCTTT
TRBJ2-1	.	TRBV7-9	.	CASSFVRGGYNEQFF	TGTGCCAGCAGCTTCGTTAGGGGGGGGTACAATGAGCAGTTCTTC
TRBJ2-1	.	TRBV19	.	CASSRQSGLPNEQFF	TGTGCCAGTAGTCGTCAATCGGGACTCCCTAATGAGCAGTTCTTC
TRBJ2-3	.	TRBV5-6	.	CASSRGTDTQYF	TGTGCCAGCAGCCGGGGCACAGATACGCAGTATTTT
TRBJ1-5	.	TRBV6-1	few	CASSEWAGDNQPQHF	TGTGCCAGCAGTGAATGGGCAGGGGACAATCAGCCCCAGCATTTT